A single T cell receptor (beta chain) is shown here with its context. This clone came up once. What antigen it recognizes has not been identified. No much larger clonotype is one base removed from it; base qualities were not supplied. Its CDR3 holds 14 amino acids, cysteine through phenylalanine. The kept DNA is CDR3 alone, 42 bases in frame from the first base. Trimming takes 4 bases off V and 7 bases off J; junction bases not matched to a gene: 5. CDR1 SGHRS and CDR2 YFSETQ are derived from the germline V gene. TCRbeta CDR3 regions were amplified from genomic DNA by means of the immunoSEQ Assay, a bias-controlled multiplex PCR. On the authors' methods: The number of nucleated cells in each sample was estimated by amplification of reference gene primers within the assay. Sequence reads were collapsed and filtered to measure the absolute abundance of every unique TCRbeta CDR3 rearrangement. For each sample, productive Simpson clonality was calculated as the square root of Simpson's diversity index over productive rearrangements. TCRdb holds this immuneACCESS table with in-frame rearrangements only. Some clones are missing; in checked studies, unresolved V genes explain under half, and the rest has no known cause. That table gives V, J and clone size, and the DNA gave D and trimming. The sample table lists hundreds of thousands of clones, around 85% of them with a count of one. The ten top clones hold roughly 3.9% of the sample.

The source of the sample is a study of blood T cell repertoires in COVID-19 (TCRdb year 2020). Study-level background: Collaborator samples came from the United States, Italy and Spain and covered acute and convalescent phases of COVID-19. The samples were drawn from two sources: the first 160 participants of the ongoing ImmuneRACE study, and 1,000 to 1,500 subjects contributed by 6 global collaborators. Where HLA class I and class II types were available, the types were taken from metadata supplied by the sample provider, not from assay-based typing. The repertoires were made available in a free public database intended to serve as a resource for research on the immune response to SARS-CoV-2. Nearly every sample came with metadata listing a de-identified subject ID, COVID-19 status, age in years and sex. The material from the prospective study consisted of cDNA or gDNA derived from T cells, B-cell-depleted T cells, or PBMCs. Deeply sampled blood TCRbeta repertoires from subjects exposed to, actively infected with, or recovered from COVID-19 were included in the dataset.

The collaborating institutions used their own protocols to collect whole blood in K2EDTA tubes. For TCRbeta analysis, collaborators shipped samples as frozen whole blood, isolated PBMCs, or DNA extracted from either of those sample types. General conclusions and limits of the study: The amount of clinical and demographic metadata varied by source and participant and was provided uncurated.

Sequenced material: peripheral blood. The sequence is built from TRBV5-1 and TRBJ1-6; 7 of the junction bases match TRBD1. The TCR was taken from a woman aged 18-30 years with acute or convalescent COVID-19. The encoded CDR3 is CASSKGAENSPLHF. The nucleotides are TGCGCCAGCAGCAAGGGGGCTGAGAATTCACCCCTCCACTTT. Here the CDR3 is joined to the reference TRBV5-1 and TRBJ1-6 genes, and the full variable domain is: KAGVTQTPRYLIKTRGQQVTLSCSPISGHRSVSWYQQTPGQGLQFLFEYFSETQRNKGNFPGRFSGRQFSNSRSEMNVSTLELGDSALYLCASSKGAENSPLHFGNGTRLTVT.